Below, 28 T cell receptor beta chains from the same sample are listed, as sequenced in a study of cytomegalovirus exposure and HLA in healthy donors. The PCR was carried out with 60 Vbeta primers and 13 Jbeta primers. Libraries were prepared by immunoSEQ multiplex PCR; TCRdb keeps only in-frame clonotypes and omits some of them. Of 150,000 to 200,000 clones detected, approximately 72% appear once; the ten largest clones hold roughly 2%. Specimen: PBMCs. The receptors were gathered from a female donor in good health and CMV-seronegative.

This chain links TRBV9 with TRBJ2-5; 11 bases align to TRBD2. The junction had 10 bases not matched to a gene; V was cut back by 4 bases and J by 5 bases. CDR1 is SGDLS, CDR2 YYNGEE, per germline. This CDR3 spans 16 amino acids. The CDR3 region has the DNA TGTGCCAGCAGCCTTAGCGGGAGGGCGGGGTGGGAGACCCAGTACTTC. Its translation is CASSLSGRAGWETQYF.

V gene TRBV7-9 combines with J gene TRBJ1-5; possible D gene TRBD1, 5 bases. V was cut by 1 base and J by 6 bases, with 13 bases left in between. Germline CDR1 is SEHNR and CDR2 is FQNEAQ (reference sequence). CDR3 length equals 15 residues. DNA of the CDR3: TGTGCCAGCAGCTTAGGGGGGGGGAAAGCTCAGCCCCAGCATTTT. Translating it yields CASSLGGGKAQPQHF.

J is TRBJ1-2 and V is TRBV13; 7 bases map to TRBD1. The germline gives CDR1 PRHDT, CDR2 FYEKMQ (reference sequence). This CDR3 has 17 amino acids. After removal of 0 bases from V and 4 bases from J, the junction contained 11 bases not matched to a gene. The CDR3 loop is CASSLGTRQGPSYGYTF. For the CDR3, the DNA is TGTGCCAGCAGCTTAGGCACTCGACAGGGCCCCTCCTATGGCTACACCTTC.

The chain is built from TRBV9 and TRBJ2-7, with 7 bases fitting TRBD2. V shed 3 bases and J 3 bases; nucleotides not matched to a gene: 3. This CDR3 is 13 amino acids long. Germline CDR1 SGDLS, CDR2 YYNGEE. CDR3: CASSGGEGYEQYF. CDR3 coding DNA: TGTGCCAGCAGCGGGGGGGAGGGCTACGAGCAGTACTTC.

This chain connects TRBV7-3 to TRBJ1-1; possible D gene TRBD1, 5 bases. Trimming pared 5 bases from V and 1 base from J, leaving 8 bases between. Germline loops: CDR1 SGHTA, CDR2 FQGTGA. The CDR3 sequence is 13 residues long. The CDR3 region is CASSPGQNTEAFF. CDR3 DNA: TGTGCCAGCAGCCCCGGACAGAACACTGAAGCTTTCTTT. Full variable domain (outside the CDR3, taken from reference TRBV7-3 and TRBJ1-1): GAGVSQTPSNKVTEKGKYVELRCDPISGHTALYWYRQSLGQGPEFLIYFQGTGAADDSGLPNDRFFAVRPEGSVSTLKIQRTERGDSAVYLCASSPGQNTEAFFGQGTRLTVV.

The rearrangement joins TRBV7-8 to TRBJ1-2; 7 bases align to TRBD1. The germline CDR1 and CDR2 sequences are SGHVS and FQNEAQ. V shed 3 bases, J shed 4 bases, and the junction held 5 bases outside the gene matches. The CDR3 runs 14 residues. CDR3 region: CASSFDRAGYGYTF. DNA of the CDR3: TGTGCCAGCAGCTTCGACAGGGCGGGCTATGGCTACACCTTC. Full variable domain (rest looked up from reference TRBV7-8 and TRBJ1-2): GAGVSQSPRYKVAKRGQDVALRCDPISGHVSLFWYQQALGQGPEFLTYFQNEAQLDKSGLPSDRFFAERPEGSVSTLKIQRTQQEDSAVYLCASSFDRAGYGYTFGSGTRLTVV.

The CDR3 bases are TGTGCCTGGAGTGCGGTCCTTACCTACGAGCAGTACTTC. Encoded protein: CAWSAVLTYEQYF. V and J are TRBV30 and TRBJ2-5, with unresolved D. The tail of the sequence fits TRBJ2-7 better, so the J call may be wrong. CDR3 length: 13 residues. CDR1 and CDR2 from the germline V gene are GTSNPN and SVGIG (reference sequence).

The rearrangement joins TRBV7-2 to TRBJ2-7; possibly TRBD1 for D (6 bases). Per the germline V gene, CDR1 is SGHTA and CDR2 is FQGNSA. The CDR3 length is 14 residues. V shed 5 bases and J shed 0 bases, with 11 bases lying between them. Here the CDR3 DNA reads TGTGCCAGCAGCCGAAACAGGGTCTCCTACGAGCAGTACTTC. Its protein product is CASSRNRVSYEQYF.

The chain employs TRBV5-4 and TRBJ1-2; 10 nucleotides line up with TRBD1. The CDR3 contains 17 residues. V gave up 4 bases and J gave up 0 bases; unmatched junction bases: 9. Germline V gene lookup returns CDR1 SGHNT and CDR2 YYREEE (reference sequence). The CDR3 loop is CASSAGQGDRANYGYTF. The DNA for the CDR3 is TGTGCCAGCAGCGCTGGACAGGGGGACCGAGCTAACTATGGCTACACCTTC.

The chain joins TRBV13 to TRBJ2-2; D gene unclear. Trimming removed 4 bases from V and 4 bases from J, with 4 bases in between. The CDR3 is made up of 12 amino acids. Germline CDR1 is PRHDT and CDR2 is FYEKMQ (reference sequence). The CDR3 sequence: CASSSVTGELFF. The CDR3 region has the DNA TGTGCCAGCAGCTCCGTCACCGGGGAGCTGTTTTTT.

V gene TRBV19 combines with J gene TRBJ1-2, with 10 bases aligning to TRBD1. The germline V gene has CDR1 LNHDA and CDR2 SQIVND (reference sequence). The CDR3 contains 13 residues. The V segment lost 8 bases and the J segment 4 bases; nucleotides outside the gene matches: 4. As DNA, the CDR3 is TGTGCCAGTGGACAGGGGGATGTCTATGGCTACACCTTC. Its protein is CASGQGDVYGYTF.

The gene calls are TRBV5-1 and TRBJ2-3; 8 nucleotides line up with TRBD1. The CDR3 extends over 15 amino acids. V lost 3 bases and J lost 2; bases outside the gene matches: 5. Germline CDR1 and CDR2: SGHRS and YFSETQ. The CDR3 bases are TGCGCCAGCAGCTCGACAGGGGACGCCACAGATACGCAGTATTTT. Its translation: CASSSTGDATDTQYF.

The rearrangement joins TRBV28 to TRBJ2-7, with 10 bases matching TRBD1. CDR3 length: 16 amino acids. Germline assignment: CDR1 MDHEN and CDR2 SYDVKM. V lost 6 bases to trimming and J lost 5 bases; unmatched junction nucleotides: 13. This CDR3 is CASRDSGQGYVDEQYF. The DNA for the CDR3 is TGTGCCAGCAGGGATTCGGGACAGGGGTATGTCGACGAGCAGTACTTC.

The V gene is TRBV5-5, the J gene TRBJ2-7; D call uncertain. Germline loops: CDR1 SGHKS, CDR2 YYEKEE (reference sequence). V was shortened by 0 bases and J by 3 bases, with 10 bases between the two germline ends. The CDR3 extends over 14 amino acids. In DNA, the CDR3 is TGTGCCAGCAGCTTGGTCACCCCCGGCTACGAGCAGTACTTC. This sequence encodes CASSLVTPGYEQYF.

This clone was seen only once. The chain links TRBV6-4 to TRBJ2-2, with 7 bases aligning to TRBD1. The CDR3 is made up of 15 amino acids. The V and J ends lost 6 bases and 6 bases, in that order; junction bases with no gene match: 10. Germline lookup yields CDR1 MRHNA and CDR2 SNTAGT. The CDR3 bases are TGTGCCAGCAGCTACCAAAATACAGGGGCCGGGGAGCTGTTTTTT. It translates to CASSYQNTGAGELFF.

This clone was seen a handful of times. The V and J genes are TRBV28 and TRBJ2-3; TRBD1 agrees at 8 bases. Trimming cost V 3 bases and J 1 base; bases outside gene matches: 3. CDR3 size: 15 residues. CDR1 MDHEN and CDR2 SYDVKM come from the germline V gene. As DNA, the CDR3 is TGTGCCAGCAGTTTCTCGACAGGGGGCACAGATACGCAGTATTTT. Its translation is CASSFSTGGTDTQYF.

In this sample, this clone turned up once. The chain employs TRBV5-1 and TRBJ2-7, with D perhaps TRBD1 (5 bases). Trimming left V 1 base short and J 2 bases short, with 16 bases between. Germline V CDR1 and CDR2: SGHRS, YFSETQ. The CDR3 extends over 16 amino acids. This CDR3 reads CASSLTGGMAAYEQYF. CDR3 DNA: TGCGCCAGCAGCTTGACAGGCGGAATGGCGGCCTACGAGCAGTACTTC.

The chain links TRBV5-4 to TRBJ1-1; 8 bases line up with TRBD1. Germline-derived CDR1 and CDR2 are SGHNT and YYREEE (reference sequence). With 4 bases clipped from V and 1 base from J, the junction kept 6 bases outside the gene matches. The CDR3 length is 15 residues. CDR3 in amino acids: CASSLPGQGNTEAFF. The DNA for the CDR3 is TGTGCCAGCAGCCTCCCCGGACAGGGGAACACTGAAGCTTTCTTT.

The rearrangement joins TRBV7-8 to TRBJ2-7; possible D gene TRBD2, 5 bases. The CDR3 extends over 16 amino acids. CDR1 SGHVS and CDR2 FQNEAQ come from the germline V gene. Between the trimmed V and J ends, which lost 5 bases and 4 bases, there was a span of 21 bases. CDR3 loop: CASSAPGVRNQYEQYF. The CDR3 DNA is TGTGCCAGCAGCGCACCCGGGGTAAGAAACCAGTACGAGCAGTACTTC.

This clone has a handful of counts. V and J are TRBV7-2 and TRBJ1-2, with D unresolved. Trimming pared 5 bases from V and 14 bases from J, leaving 21 bases between. The CDR3 has 13 amino acids. Germline CDR1 SGHTA, CDR2 FQGNSA. CDR3 sequence reads: CASSPRTHTSTTF. The CDR3 DNA follows: TGTGCCAGCAGCCCACGAACGCACACCTCGACAACCTTC.

This chain joins TRBV27 and TRBJ1-1; unclear D gene. The CDR3 has 14 residues. V lost 7 bases, J lost 4 bases, and 16 bases lay in between. Germline CDR1 and CDR2: MNHEY and SMNVEV (reference sequence). This CDR3 reads CASNPLGGPTEAFF. As DNA, the CDR3 is TGTGCCAGCAACCCCTTGGGAGGCCCCACTGAAGCTTTCTTT.

The CDR3 nucleotides are TGTGCCAGCAGTGAGGGACAGGGGAACACTGAAGCTTTCTTT. Its translation is CASSEGQGNTEAFF. The chain links TRBV6-4 to TRBJ1-1, with 9 bases fitting TRBD1. The trim removed 3 bases at V and 1 base at J, leaving 0 bases unmatched. Per the germline V gene, CDR1 is MRHNA and CDR2 is SNTAGT. The CDR3 has 14 residues.

The chain employs TRBV29-1 and TRBJ1-1; D is uncertain. V gave up 2 bases and J gave up 8 bases, with 9 bases separating them. Germline V CDR1 and CDR2: SQVTM, ANQGSEA. The CDR3 sequence is 11 residues long. The CDR3 sequence: CSVETLREAFF. CDR3 coding DNA: TGCAGCGTTGAAACCCTACGGGAAGCTTTCTTT.

The rearrangement links TRBV9 to TRBJ1-2; no firm D call. Germline CDR1 and CDR2: SGDLS and YYNGEE. V was clipped by 0 bases and J by 2 bases, with 14 bases between them. The CDR3 length is 16 residues. CDR3 sequence: CASSVAPGDLNYGYTF. The CDR3 nucleotides are TGTGCCAGCAGCGTAGCTCCCGGGGATCTGAACTATGGCTACACCTTC.

This chain links TRBV7-2 with TRBJ2-7; D may be TRBD1 (6 bases). Trimming took 1 base from V and 3 from J, leaving 13 bases between them. Per germline, CDR1 SGHTA and CDR2 FQGNSA. The CDR3 is 15 amino acids. The CDR3 DNA is TGTGCCAGCAGCTTAGGTCTCGGACAGTTCTACGAGCAGTACTTC. This gives the protein CASSLGLGQFYEQYF.

The chain couples TRBV7-9 to TRBJ2-1, with 9 positions matching TRBD1. This CDR3 spans 16 amino acids. CDR1 is SEHNR and CDR2 is FQNEAQ in the germline V gene (reference sequence). J lost 8 bases, V lost 4 bases, and 12 bases had no gene match. The CDR3 sequence: CASSSTTGGLSDEQFF. DNA of the CDR3: TGTGCCAGCAGCTCCACGACAGGGGGGCTTTCCGATGAGCAGTTCTTC.

The V gene is TRBV7-9, the J gene TRBJ2-7; TRBD2 matches 8 bases. Per germline, CDR1 SEHNR and CDR2 FQNEAQ (reference sequence). Trimming cost V 5 bases and J 3 bases; bases outside gene matches: 6. CDR3 length: 14 residues. The CDR3 reads CASSLPGGNYEQYF. CDR3 DNA: TGTGCCAGCAGCCTCCCGGGGGGGAACTACGAGCAGTACTTC.

V and J are TRBV14 and TRBJ2-7; TRBD2 is a possible D gene (5 bases). With 1 base removed from V and 4 bases from J, the gap between germline ends came to 17 bases. Looked up from germline, CDR1 is SGHDN and CDR2 is FVKESK. This CDR3 has 16 amino acids. Here the CDR3 DNA reads TGTGCCAGCAGCCAAGGTGGGAGCCCTAGGGTATACGAGCAGTACTTC. Its protein is CASSQGGSPRVYEQYF.